The T cell receptor beta chain under discussion was sequenced for a study of cytomegalovirus exposure and HLA in healthy donors. Whole-study findings and limits: Later on, analysis showed that most CMV-associated TCR beta chains appeared to be HLA-restricted.

The PCR contained 60 Vbeta and 13 Jbeta primers. Repertoires were generated with immunoSEQ multiplex PCR, while TCRdb's copy carries only in-frame clones and drops some. Among some 170,000 clones listed, 75% to 90% were seen once. This clone was recorded a few times. The antigen remains unidentified. Germline assignment: CDR1 SGHNT and CDR2 YENEEA. Trimming left V 5 bases short and J 4 bases short, with 18 bases between. CDR3 length: 16 residues. The chain links TRBV11-3 to TRBJ2-1, with D possibly being TRBD2 (6 bases). Sequenced material: PBMCs. This TCR came from a man in his fifties in good health and CMV-seropositive. In nucleotides, the CDR3 is TGTGCCAGCAGCGCCTTCCTCAGCGGAGGGTACAATGAGCAGTTCTTC. This gives the protein CASSAFLSGGYNEQFF. The variable domain in full, with the rest retrieved from reference TRBV11-3 and TRBJ2-1, is EAGVVQSPRYKIIEKKQPVAFWCNPISGHNTLYWYLQNLGQGPELLIRYENEEAVDDSQLPKDRFSAERLKGVDSTLKIQPAELGDSAVYLCASSAFLSGGYNEQFFGPGTRLTVL.